These T cell receptor beta chains were read from a single sample in a study of cytomegalovirus exposure and HLA in healthy donors. Method: immunoSEQ multiplex PCR; TCRdb's copy keeps in-frame clones and lacks some. The data contain 150,000 to 250,000 clones, roughly 85% of them singletons. Specimen: PBMCs. The origin of the receptors is a woman aged 25 to 45 in good health and CMV-seropositive. Both conserved end residues are part of each CDR3. Fields, in order: clone size, D gene, V gene, J gene, CDR3 protein, CDR3 DNA. A D gene is named only where the DNA matches it firmly. Clone size appears in some rows only: once, few, many, or a class for an expanded clone.

>.|TRBD2|TRBV7-8|TRBJ2-3
CASSPLRGWGTDTQYF
TGTGCCAGCAGCCCCCTGCGGGGGTGGGGCACAGATACGCAGTATTTT
>.|.|TRBV5-1|TRBJ1-4
CASRQGITNEKLFF
TGCGCCAGTCGCCAGGGAATAACTAATGAAAAACTGTTTTTT
>.|.|TRBV7-8|TRBJ2-7
CASSSPIENLLQKAYEQYF
TGTGCCAGCAGCTCCCCGATTGAGAATTTACTACAAAAGGCCTACGAGCAGTACTTC
>once|.|TRBV6-5|TRBJ1-5
CASSSSMTARVPQHF
TGTGCCAGCAGTTCAAGTATGACCGCCCGGGTGCCCCAGCATTTT
>once|TRBD2|TRBV11-3|TRBJ2-3
CASSRLAGGTTDTQYF
TGTGCCAGCAGCAGACTAGCGGGAGGTACCACAGATACGCAGTATTTT
>.|TRBD2|TRBV5-4|TRBJ2-2
CASSSRLAGAPGELFF
TGTGCCAGCAGCTCAAGACTAGCGGGAGCCCCCGGGGAGCTGTTTTTT
>.|.|TRBV23-1|TRBJ2-7
CASRGLRTTKYEQYF
TGCGCCAGCAGGGGACTTCGAACCACAAAGTACGAGCAGTACTTC
>.|.|TRBV5-1|TRBJ2-7
CASSLTGSREQYF
TGCGCCAGCAGCTTGACAGGGTCTCGGGAGCAGTACTTC
>.|.|TRBV7-9|TRBJ1-1
CASSSGGGASTEAFF
TGTGCCAGCAGCTCTGGTGGGGGGGCGAGTACTGAAGCTTTCTTT
>.|.|TRBV21-1|TRBJ1-5
CASSNARDSNQPQHF
TGTGCCAGCAGCAACGCCAGGGATAGCAATCAGCCCCAGCATTTT
>once|TRBD1|TRBV5-4|TRBJ1-4
CASSLRQGGNEKLFF
TGTGCCAGCAGCTTACGACAGGGGGGTAATGAAAAACTGTTTTTT
>.|.|TRBV6-1|TRBJ2-1
CASRVGRGIYNEQFF
TGTGCCAGCAGAGTCGGTCGAGGGATATACAATGAGCAGTTCTTC
>few|TRBD1|TRBV2|TRBJ1-1
CASSGDRIGTEAFF
TGTGCCAGCAGTGGGGACAGGATCGGAACTGAAGCTTTCTTT
>.|.|TRBV6-5|TRBJ2-7
CASSYYGSGVPYEQYF
TGTGCCAGCAGTTACTACGGTAGTGGTGTACCCTACGAGCAGTACTTC
>.|.|TRBV29-1|TRBJ1-2
CSVDTVLNYGYTF
TGCAGCGTTGATACAGTATTAAACTATGGCTACACCTTC
>.|TRBD2|TRBV5-1|TRBJ2-2
CASSLTSGRAGGGELFF
TGCGCCAGCAGCTTGACTAGCGGGAGGGCCGGCGGCGGGGAGCTGTTTTTT
>.|TRBD1|TRBV4-1|TRBJ2-1
CASSQETGVGSNEQFF
TGCGCCAGCAGCCAAGAAACAGGGGTCGGCTCCAATGAGCAGTTCTTC
>.|TRBD1|TRBV2|TRBJ1-2
CASSSRTGVGGYTF
TGTGCCAGCAGCTCTAGGACAGGGGTAGGAGGCTACACCTTC
>few|TRBD2|TRBV4-2|TRBJ2-1
CASSQDAGGPTNEQFF
TGTGCCAGCAGCCAAGATGCGGGGGGCCCAACGAATGAGCAGTTCTTC
>.|TRBD2|TRBV9|TRBJ2-7
CASSVGLAGGRYEQYF
TGTGCCAGCAGCGTAGGCCTAGCGGGAGGGCGGTACGAGCAGTACTTC
>once|TRBD1|TRBV7-9|TRBJ1-2
CASSRGQDYGYTF
TGTGCCAGCAGCCGCGGACAGGACTATGGCTACACCTTC
>once|.|TRBV27|TRBJ2-2
CASSLGHRVGANTGELFF
TGTGCCAGCAGTTTGGGGCACAGGGTAGGGGCGAACACCGGGGAGCTGTTTTTT
>.|.|TRBV15|TRBJ1-3
CATSRDPTSSGNTIYF
TGTGCCACCAGCAGAGATCCCACTAGCTCTGGAAACACCATATATTTT
>.|.|TRBV5-6|TRBJ2-7
CASSLLAAYEQYF
TGTGCCAGCAGCTTGCTAGCCGCCTACGAGCAGTACTTC
>.|TRBD1|TRBV7-9|TRBJ2-4
CASSQRQGAGNIQYF
TGTGCCAGCAGCCAGCGACAGGGGGCTGGAAACATTCAGTACTTC
>.|TRBD2|TRBV5-1|TRBJ2-3
CASGNSGRAPDTQYF
TGCGCCAGCGGGAATAGCGGGAGGGCCCCAGATACGCAGTATTTT
>once|.|TRBV11-2|TRBJ1-1
CASSRSMNTETFF
TGTGCCAGCAGCAGGAGCATGAACACTGAAACTTTCTTT
>.|TRBD1|TRBV27|TRBJ2-7
CASSFRDRVHEQYF
TGTGCCAGCAGTTTCAGAGACAGGGTCCACGAGCAGTACTTC
>few|.|TRBV21-1|TRBJ1-1
CASIRRTGGFTEAFF
TGTGCCAGCATCCGAAGGACAGGGGGCTTCACTGAAGCTTTCTTT
>.|.|TRBV5-1|TRBJ2-1
CASRQGYNEQFF
TGCGCCAGCAGGCAGGGATACAATGAGCAGTTCTTC
>few|.|TRBV6-1|TRBJ2-3
CASGAGQYTDTQYF
TGTGCCAGCGGGGCAGGACAGTACACAGATACGCAGTATTTT
>.|.|TRBV27|TRBJ1-4
CASRPLGGVKEKLFF
TGTGCCAGCAGACCCCTGGGAGGGGTCAAGGAAAAACTGTTTTTT
>.|TRBD2|TRBV11-3|TRBJ2-7
CASSPRGPGLAGEQYF
TGTGCCAGCAGCCCGAGGGGGCCGGGACTAGCTGGGGAGCAGTACTTC
>.|TRBD1|TRBV4-3|TRBJ1-2
CASSQDGGDRTHGYTF
TGCGCCAGCAGCCAAGATGGGGGGGACAGGACTCACGGCTACACCTTC
>.|TRBD1|TRBV7-9|TRBJ2-5
CASTLGQGFQETQYF
TGTGCCAGCACCTTGGGACAGGGATTTCAAGAGACCCAGTACTTC
>.|.|TRBV6-5|TRBJ1-1
CASSYSTSNTEAFF
TGTGCCAGCAGTTACTCGACATCCAACACTGAAGCTTTCTTT
>once|TRBD2|TRBV5-1|TRBJ2-5
CASSASGGALETQYF
TGCGCCAGCAGCGCTAGCGGGGGGGCATTAGAGACCCAGTACTTC
>.|TRBD2|TRBV30|TRBJ2-4
CAWTPGGSKNIQYF
TGTGCCTGGACCCCGGGGGGGTCCAAAAACATTCAGTACTTC
>once|.|TRBV18|TRBJ1-2
CASSSDSNLNYGYTF
TGTGCCAGCTCCTCCGACAGTAACTTGAACTATGGCTACACCTTC
>few|.|TRBV4-3|TRBJ2-3
CASSQEGAGSGGTDTQYF
TGCGCCAGCAGCCAAGAGGGGGCAGGGAGCGGGGGCACAGATACGCAGTATTTT
>once|.|TRBV27|TRBJ2-4
CASSRGFRGRDIQYF
TGTGCCAGCAGCCGTGGATTTCGGGGTAGGGACATTCAGTACTTC
>.|TRBD1|TRBV6-5|TRBJ1-2
CASSQGGSGYTF
TGTGCCAGCAGTCAAGGGGGCTCTGGCTACACCTTC
>.|.|TRBV4-2|TRBJ1-4
CASSQGQDEKLFF
TGTGCCAGCAGCCAGGGGCAGGATGAAAAACTGTTTTTT
>few|TRBD1|TRBV6-5|TRBJ1-5
CASSGGRGRDQPQHF
TGTGCCAGCAGTGGAGGCAGGGGGCGAGATCAGCCCCAGCATTTT
>few|TRBD1|TRBV4-2|TRBJ1-1
CASSQDRGLAGGAFF
TGTGCCAGCAGCCAAGATCGGGGATTGGCAGGGGGAGCTTTCTTT
>.|.|TRBV2|TRBJ1-6
CAARGLKNSPLHF
TGTGCCGCAAGAGGGCTTAAGAATTCACCCCTCCACTTT
>.|TRBD1|TRBV7-9|TRBJ1-1
CASSLGGVRGRNTEAFF
TGTGCCAGTAGCTTAGGGGGGGTTAGGGGGCGGAACACTGAAGCTTTCTTT
>.|TRBD1|TRBV7-6|TRBJ1-1
CASSLAPSTGGSEAFF
TGTGCCAGCAGCTTAGCCCCTTCGACAGGGGGTTCTGAAGCTTTCTTT
>.|TRBD1|TRBV30|TRBJ1-4
CAWDRGEKLFF
TGTGCCTGGGACAGGGGAGAAAAACTGTTTTTT
>.|.|TRBV5-1|TRBJ2-7
CASRLQDSYEQYF
TGCGCCAGCAGATTACAGGACTCCTACGAGCAGTACTTC
>.|TRBD2|TRBV10-2|TRBJ2-3
CASVAGGVTDTQYF
TGCGCCAGCGTAGCGGGAGGGGTCACAGATACGCAGTATTTT
>.|.|TRBV6-1|TRBJ2-5
CASTATGRRAQYF
TGTGCCAGCACCGCAACAGGGCGACGGGCCCAGTACTTC
>.|.|TRBV6-5|TRBJ1-2
CASRGGPGTNYGYTF
TGTGCCAGCAGAGGGGGTCCAGGGACTAACTATGGCTACACCTTC
>.|.|TRBV7-6|TRBJ2-5
CASSPRRGIPETQYF
TGTGCCAGCAGCCCCCGGCGGGGCATACCAGAGACCCAGTACTTC
>.|.|TRBV11-2|TRBJ2-1
CASSSWFLGGEQFF
TGTGCCAGCAGCTCCTGGTTTCTCGGAGGGGAGCAGTTCTTC